This T cell receptor (beta chain) was retrieved from a study of T cells in localized non-small cell lung cancer. The study's findings and limits: A median about 62 of the top 100 tumor clones appeared in adjacent lung.

Method: immunoSEQ multiplex PCR; TCRdb's copy keeps in-frame clones and lacks some. This sample has over a thousand clones, with approximately 21% found just once. A few counts support this clone. As yet, its antigen is unknown. Germline CDR1 reads MNHGY; CDR2 reads SAAAGT. The CDR3 spans 14 residues. V dropped 8 bases and J dropped 4 bases, with 12 bases sitting between them. The J gene is TRBJ2-6, the V gene TRBV6-8; D tentatively reads TRBD1 or TRBD2 (5 bases each). The sequence was obtained from a man between 40 and 69 years old with stage I squamous cell lung carcinoma. This material consisted of normal lung tissue next to the tumor, taken before any cancer treatment. The CDR3 region is CASGGFSGANVLTF. CDR3 DNA sequence: TGTGCCAGCGGGGGTTTTAGCGGGGCCAACGTCCTGACTTTC.